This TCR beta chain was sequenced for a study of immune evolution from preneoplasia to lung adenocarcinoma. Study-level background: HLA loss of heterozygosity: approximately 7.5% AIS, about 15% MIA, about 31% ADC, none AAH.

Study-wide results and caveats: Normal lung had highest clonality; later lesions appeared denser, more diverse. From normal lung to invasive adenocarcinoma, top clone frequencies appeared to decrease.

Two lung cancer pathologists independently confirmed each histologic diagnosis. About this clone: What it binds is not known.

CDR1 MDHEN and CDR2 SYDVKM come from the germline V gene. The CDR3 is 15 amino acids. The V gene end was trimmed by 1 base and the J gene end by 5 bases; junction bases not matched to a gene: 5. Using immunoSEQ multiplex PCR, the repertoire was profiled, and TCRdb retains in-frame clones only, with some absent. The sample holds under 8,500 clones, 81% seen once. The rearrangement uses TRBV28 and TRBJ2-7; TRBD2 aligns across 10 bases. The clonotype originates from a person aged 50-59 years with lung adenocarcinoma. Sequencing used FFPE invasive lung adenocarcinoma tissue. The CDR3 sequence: CASSLYSGGINEQYF. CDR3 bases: TGTGCCAGCAGTTTATATAGCGGGGGGATCAACGAGCAGTACTTC.